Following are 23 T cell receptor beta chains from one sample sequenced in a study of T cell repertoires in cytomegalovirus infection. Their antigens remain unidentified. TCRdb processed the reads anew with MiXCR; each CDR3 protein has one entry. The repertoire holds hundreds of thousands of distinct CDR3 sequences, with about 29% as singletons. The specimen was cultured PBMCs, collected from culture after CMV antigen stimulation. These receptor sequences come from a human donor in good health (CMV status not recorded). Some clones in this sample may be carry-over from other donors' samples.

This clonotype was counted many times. The DNA for the CDR3 is TGTGCCAGCAGGCCGGGACAGGGAGTGTACGAGCAGTACTTC. Translated: CASRPGQGVYEQYF. This chain joins TRBV7-2 and TRBJ2-7; 9 bases line up with TRBD1. The CDR3 length is 14 residues. Germline values: CDR1 SGHTA, CDR2 FQGNSA. V was clipped by 6 bases and J by 4 bases; unmatched bases: 7.

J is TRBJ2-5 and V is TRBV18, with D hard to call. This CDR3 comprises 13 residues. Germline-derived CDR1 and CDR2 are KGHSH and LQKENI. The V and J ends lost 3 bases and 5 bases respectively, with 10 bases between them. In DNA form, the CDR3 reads TGTGCCAGCTCACCCCGAGCTGCGGAGACCCAGTACTTC. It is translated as CASSPRAAETQYF.

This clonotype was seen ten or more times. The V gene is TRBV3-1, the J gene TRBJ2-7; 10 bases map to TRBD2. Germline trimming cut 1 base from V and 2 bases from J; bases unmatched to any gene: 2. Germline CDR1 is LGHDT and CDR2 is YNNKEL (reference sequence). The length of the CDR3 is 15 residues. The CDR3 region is CASSQALAGAYEQYF. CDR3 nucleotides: TGTGCCAGCAGCCAAGCGCTAGCGGGAGCCTACGAGCAGTACTTC.

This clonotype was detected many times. The CDR3 protein is CASSLEIAQSSYNEQFF. CDR3 nucleotide sequence: TGTGCCAGCAGCTTAGAAATAGCCCAGAGCTCCTACAATGAGCAGTTCTTC. V usage is TRBV7-6 and J usage is TRBJ2-1; D is ambiguous. The CDR3 runs 17 residues. Germline assignment: CDR1 SGHVS and CDR2 FNYEAQ. Trimming took 1 base from V and 0 from J, leaving 13 bases between them.

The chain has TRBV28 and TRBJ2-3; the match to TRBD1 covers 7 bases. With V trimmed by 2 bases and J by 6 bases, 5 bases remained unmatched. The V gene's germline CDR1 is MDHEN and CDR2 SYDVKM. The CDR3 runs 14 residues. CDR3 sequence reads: CASSLPRGSDTQYF. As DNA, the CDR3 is TGTGCCAGCAGTTTACCCAGGGGGAGTGATACGCAGTATTTT.

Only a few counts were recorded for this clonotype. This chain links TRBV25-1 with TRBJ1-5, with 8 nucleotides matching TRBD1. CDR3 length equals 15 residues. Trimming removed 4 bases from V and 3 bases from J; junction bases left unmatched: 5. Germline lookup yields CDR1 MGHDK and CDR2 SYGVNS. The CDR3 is CASSVGTGVNQPQHF. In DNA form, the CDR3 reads TGTGCCAGCAGTGTTGGGACAGGAGTCAATCAGCCCCAGCATTTT.

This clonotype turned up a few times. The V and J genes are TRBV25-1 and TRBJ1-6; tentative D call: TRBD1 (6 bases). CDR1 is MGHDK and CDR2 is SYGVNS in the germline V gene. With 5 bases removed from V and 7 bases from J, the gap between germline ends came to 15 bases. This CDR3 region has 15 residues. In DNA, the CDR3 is TGTGCCAGCAGTCCTCCCGGGGGGGGCAATTCACCCCTCCACTTT. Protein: CASSPPGGGNSPLHF.

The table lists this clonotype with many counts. The CDR3 here is CASSLSAGQETQYF. The CDR3 nucleotides read TGTGCCAGCAGTTTAAGCGCAGGCCAAGAGACCCAGTACTTC. This chain connects TRBV12-3 or TRBV12-4 to TRBJ2-5, with D uncertain. This CDR3 contains 14 residues. V lost 2 bases to trimming and J lost 1 base, with 8 bases between them.

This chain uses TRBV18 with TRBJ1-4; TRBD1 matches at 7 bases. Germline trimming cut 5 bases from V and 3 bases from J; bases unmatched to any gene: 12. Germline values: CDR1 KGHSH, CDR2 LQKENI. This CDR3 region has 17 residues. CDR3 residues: CASSYTPAGQSNEKLFF. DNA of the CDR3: TGTGCCAGCTCATACACCCCGGCGGGACAGTCTAATGAAAAACTGTTTTTT.

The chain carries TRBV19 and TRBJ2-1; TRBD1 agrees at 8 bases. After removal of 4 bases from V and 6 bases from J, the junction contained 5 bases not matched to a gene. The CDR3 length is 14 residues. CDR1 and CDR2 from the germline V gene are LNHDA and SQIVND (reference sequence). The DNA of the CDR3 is TGTGCCAGTAGTAAGTACAGGGGGACCAATGAGCAGTTCTTC. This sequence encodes CASSKYRGTNEQFF.

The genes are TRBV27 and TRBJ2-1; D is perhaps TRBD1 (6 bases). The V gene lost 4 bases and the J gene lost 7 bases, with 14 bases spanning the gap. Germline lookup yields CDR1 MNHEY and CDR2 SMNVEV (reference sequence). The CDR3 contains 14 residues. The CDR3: CASSSTGFRNEQFF. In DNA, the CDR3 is TGTGCCAGCAGTTCCACAGGGTTTAGGAATGAGCAGTTCTTC.

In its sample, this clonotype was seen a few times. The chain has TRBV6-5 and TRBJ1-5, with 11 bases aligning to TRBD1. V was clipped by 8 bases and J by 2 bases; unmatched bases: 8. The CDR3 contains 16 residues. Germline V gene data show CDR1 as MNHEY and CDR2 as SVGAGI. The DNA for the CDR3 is TGTGCCAGCGGACAGGGGACAGGGGGTCGCAATCAGCCCCAGCATTTT. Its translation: CASGQGTGGRNQPQHF.

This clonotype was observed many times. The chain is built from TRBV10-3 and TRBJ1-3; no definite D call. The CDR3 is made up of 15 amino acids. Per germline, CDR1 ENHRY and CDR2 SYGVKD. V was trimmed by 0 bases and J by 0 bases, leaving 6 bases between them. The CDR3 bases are TGTGCCATCAGTGAGTCCAGGATCTCTGGAAACACCATATATTTT. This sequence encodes CAISESRISGNTIYF.

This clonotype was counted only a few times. The CDR3 DNA sequence: TGTGCCAGCAGCCCCCATCGGGGAATTGAGTCCTACGAGCAGTACTTC. Protein product: CASSPHRGIESYEQYF. The gene calls are TRBV7-9 and TRBJ2-7; TRBD2 is a possible D gene (5 bases). The CDR3 has 16 residues. Trimming shortened V by 5 bases and J by 1 base, and 18 bases separated the two germline ends. The germline V gene encodes CDR1 SEHNR and CDR2 FQNEAQ (reference sequence).

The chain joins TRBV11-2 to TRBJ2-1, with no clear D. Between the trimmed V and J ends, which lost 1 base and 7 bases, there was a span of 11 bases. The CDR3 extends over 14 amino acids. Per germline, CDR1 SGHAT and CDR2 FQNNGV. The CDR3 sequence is CASSLAAVQNEQFF. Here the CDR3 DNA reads TGTGCCAGCAGCTTAGCGGCCGTACAGAATGAGCAGTTCTTC.

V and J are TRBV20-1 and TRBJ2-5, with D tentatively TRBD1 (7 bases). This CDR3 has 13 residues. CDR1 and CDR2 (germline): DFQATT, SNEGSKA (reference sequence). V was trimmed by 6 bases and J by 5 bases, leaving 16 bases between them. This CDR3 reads CSAASTGRETQYF. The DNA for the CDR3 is TGCAGTGCGGCTTCGACAGGGAGGGAGACCCAGTACTTC.

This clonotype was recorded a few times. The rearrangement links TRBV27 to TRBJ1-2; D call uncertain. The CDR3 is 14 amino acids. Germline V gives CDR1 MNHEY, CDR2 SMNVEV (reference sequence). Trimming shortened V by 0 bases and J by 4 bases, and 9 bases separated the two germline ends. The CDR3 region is CASSLSTGSYGYTF. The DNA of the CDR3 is TGTGCCAGCAGTTTATCGACCGGGAGCTATGGCTACACCTTC.

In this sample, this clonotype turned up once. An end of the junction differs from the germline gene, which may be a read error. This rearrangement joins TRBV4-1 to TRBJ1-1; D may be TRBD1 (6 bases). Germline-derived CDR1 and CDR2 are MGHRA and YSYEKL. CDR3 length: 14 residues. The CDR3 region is CASSQQGRDTEALF. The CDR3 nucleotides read TGCGCCAGCAGCCAACAGGGTAGGGACACTGAAGCTTTATTT.

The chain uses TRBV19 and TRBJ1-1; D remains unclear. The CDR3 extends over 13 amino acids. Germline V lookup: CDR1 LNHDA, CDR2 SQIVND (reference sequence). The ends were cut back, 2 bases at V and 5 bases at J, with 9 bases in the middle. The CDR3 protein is CASSIWGSTEAFF. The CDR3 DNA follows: TGTGCCAGTAGTATATGGGGAAGTACTGAAGCTTTCTTT. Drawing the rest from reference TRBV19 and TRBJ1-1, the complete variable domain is DGGITQSPKYLFRKEGQNVTLSCEQNLNHDAMYWYRQDPGQGLRLIYYSQIVNDFQKGDIAEGYSVSREKKESFPLTVTSAQKNPTAFYLCASSIWGSTEAFFGQGTRLTVV.

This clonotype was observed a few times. As DNA, the CDR3 is TGTGCCAGCAGCTTAGGAGGGGATATCTACGAGCAGTACTTC. Translating gives CASSLGGDIYEQYF. The genes are TRBV7-9 and TRBJ2-7, with D perhaps matching TRBD1 or TRBD2 (5 bases each). The CDR3 contains 14 residues. Germline V gene data show CDR1 as SEHNR and CDR2 as FQNEAQ (reference sequence). V was pared by 1 base and J by 3 bases, with 10 bases between.

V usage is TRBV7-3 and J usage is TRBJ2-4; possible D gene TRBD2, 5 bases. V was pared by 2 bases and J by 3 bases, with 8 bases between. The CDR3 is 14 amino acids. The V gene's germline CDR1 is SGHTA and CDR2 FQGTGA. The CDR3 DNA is TGTGCCAGCAGCTTAGGACTCGGCAAAAACATTCAGTACTTC. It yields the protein CASSLGLGKNIQYF.

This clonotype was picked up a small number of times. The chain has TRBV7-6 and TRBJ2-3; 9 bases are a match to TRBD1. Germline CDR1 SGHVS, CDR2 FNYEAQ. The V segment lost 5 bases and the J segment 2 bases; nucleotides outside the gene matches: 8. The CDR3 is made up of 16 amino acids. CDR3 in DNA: TGTGCCAGCAGCCCCCGGACAGGGGTTATCACAGATACGCAGTATTTT. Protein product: CASSPRTGVITDTQYF.

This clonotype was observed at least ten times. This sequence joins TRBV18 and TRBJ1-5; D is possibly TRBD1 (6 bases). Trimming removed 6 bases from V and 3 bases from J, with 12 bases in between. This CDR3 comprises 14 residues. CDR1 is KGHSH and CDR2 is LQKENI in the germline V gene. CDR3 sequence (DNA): TGTGCCAGCTCTTCACAGGGCAACAATCAGCCCCAGCATTTT. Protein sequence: CASSSQGNNQPQHF.